This TCR beta chain emerged from a study of T-cell memory formation after mild COVID-19. Findings and limits, study-wide: For second-wave clones that peaked at day 37, SARS-CoV-2 specificity went unverified.

This clonotype was recorded a few times. The antigen remains undetermined. TCRdb fed the 5' RACE reads into MiXCR, producing one record per CDR3 protein. The repertoire holds about 130,000 distinct CDR3 sequences, with approximately 15% as singletons. Germline lookup yields CDR1 SQVTM and CDR2 ANQGSEA. The CDR3 consists of 13 residues. V was cut by 4 bases and J by 3 bases, with 11 bases left in between. Material: PBMCs or a T cell subset sorted from them (not recorded which). The chain joins TRBV29-1 to TRBJ2-3; D tentatively fits TRBD1 or TRBD2 (5 bases each). This TCR was sampled from an adult woman who had mild COVID-19 (a few samples of this study predate the infection). Cell type and time point are not known. CDR3 in amino acids: CSVGRDGTDTQYF. CDR3 nucleotides: TGCAGCGTTGGCAGGGACGGAACAGATACGCAGTATTTT.